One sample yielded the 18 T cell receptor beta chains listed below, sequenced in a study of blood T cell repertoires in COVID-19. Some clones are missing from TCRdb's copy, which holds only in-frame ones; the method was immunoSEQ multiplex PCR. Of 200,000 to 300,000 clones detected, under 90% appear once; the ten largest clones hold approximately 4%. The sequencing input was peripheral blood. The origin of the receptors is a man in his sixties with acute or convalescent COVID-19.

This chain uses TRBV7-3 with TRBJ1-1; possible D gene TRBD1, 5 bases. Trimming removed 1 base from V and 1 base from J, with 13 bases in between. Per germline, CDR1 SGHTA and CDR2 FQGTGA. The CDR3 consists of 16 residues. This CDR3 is CASSLRPHTGNTEAFF. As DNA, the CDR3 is TGTGCCAGCAGCTTAAGGCCTCATACAGGGAACACTGAAGCTTTCTTT.

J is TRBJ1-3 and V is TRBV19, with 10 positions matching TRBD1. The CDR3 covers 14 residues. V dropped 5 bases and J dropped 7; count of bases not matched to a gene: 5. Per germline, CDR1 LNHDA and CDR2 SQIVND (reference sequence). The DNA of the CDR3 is TGTGCCAGTAGTCCGGGACAGGGGCGCAACACCATATATTTT. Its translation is CASSPGQGRNTIYF. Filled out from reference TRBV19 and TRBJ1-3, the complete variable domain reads DGGITQSPKYLFRKEGQNVTLSCEQNLNHDAMYWYRQDPGQGLRLIYYSQIVNDFQKGDIAEGYSVSREKKESFPLTVTSAQKNPTAFYLCASSPGQGRNTIYFGEGSWLTVV.

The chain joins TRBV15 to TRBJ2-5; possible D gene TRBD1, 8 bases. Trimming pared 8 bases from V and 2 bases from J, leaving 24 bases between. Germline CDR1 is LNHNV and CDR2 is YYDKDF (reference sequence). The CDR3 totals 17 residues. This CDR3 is CATAGGAFRGLQETQYF. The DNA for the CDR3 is TGTGCCACCGCAGGGGGGGCTTTCAGGGGGCTGCAAGAGACCCAGTACTTC.

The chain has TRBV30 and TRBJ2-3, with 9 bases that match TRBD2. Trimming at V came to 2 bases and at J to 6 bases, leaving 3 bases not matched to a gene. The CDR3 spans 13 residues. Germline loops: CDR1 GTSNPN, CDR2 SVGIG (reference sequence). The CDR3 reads CAWSKGLADTQYF. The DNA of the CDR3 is TGTGCCTGGAGTAAGGGACTAGCTGATACGCAGTATTTT.

Here the CDR3 DNA reads TGTGCCAGCAGCTTACGGGGACAAGAGACCCAGTACTTC. Translated, it gives CASSLRGQETQYF. The chain has TRBV5-4 and TRBJ2-5; TRBD2 is a possible D gene (5 bases). The CDR3 has 13 residues. Trimming shortened V by 2 bases and J by 2 bases, and 7 bases separated the two germline ends. The germline V gene encodes CDR1 SGHNT and CDR2 YYREEE (reference sequence).

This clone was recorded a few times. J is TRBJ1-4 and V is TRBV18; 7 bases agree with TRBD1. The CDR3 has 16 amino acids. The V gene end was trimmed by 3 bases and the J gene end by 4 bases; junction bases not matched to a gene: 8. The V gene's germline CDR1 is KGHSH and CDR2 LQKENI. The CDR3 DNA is TGTGCCAGCTCACCTCCCGGGACAGCCCTTAATGAAAAACTGTTTTTT. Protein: CASSPPGTALNEKLFF.

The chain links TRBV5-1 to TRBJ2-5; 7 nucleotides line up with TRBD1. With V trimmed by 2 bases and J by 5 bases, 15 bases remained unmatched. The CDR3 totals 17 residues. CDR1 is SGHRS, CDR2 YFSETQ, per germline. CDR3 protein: CASSLLSRDSSRETQYF. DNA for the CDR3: TGCGCCAGCAGCTTACTCTCCCGGGACAGTTCAAGGGAGACCCAGTACTTC.

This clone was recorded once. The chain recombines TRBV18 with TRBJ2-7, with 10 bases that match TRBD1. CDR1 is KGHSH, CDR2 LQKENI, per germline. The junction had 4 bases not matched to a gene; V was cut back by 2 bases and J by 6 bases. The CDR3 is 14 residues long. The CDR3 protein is CASSPGQGVFEQYF. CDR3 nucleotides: TGTGCCAGCTCACCAGGACAGGGGGTCTTCGAGCAGTACTTC.

DNA of the CDR3: TGTGCCAGCAGAAAACACGTAAACACTGAAGCTTTCTTT. It translates to CASRKHVNTEAFF. The V gene is TRBV7-9, the J gene TRBJ1-1; D is unclear. The CDR3 is 13 residues long. In germline, CDR1 is SEHNR, CDR2 FQNEAQ (reference sequence). Trimming removed 6 bases at V and 2 bases at J, with 10 bases between. Looking up the rest from reference TRBV7-9 and TRBJ1-1 gives the full variable domain: DTGVSQNPRHKITKRGQNVTFRCDPISEHNRLYWYRQTLGQGPEFLTYFQNEAQLEKSRLLSDRFSAERPKGSFSTLEIQRTEQGDSAMYLCASRKHVNTEAFFGQGTRLTVV.

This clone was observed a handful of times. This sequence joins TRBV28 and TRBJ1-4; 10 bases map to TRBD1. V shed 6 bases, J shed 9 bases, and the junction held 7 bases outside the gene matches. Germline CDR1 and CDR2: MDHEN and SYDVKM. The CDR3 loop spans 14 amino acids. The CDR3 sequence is CASSPGTGAQKLFF. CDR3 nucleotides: TGTGCCAGCAGCCCCGGGACAGGGGCGCAAAAACTGTTTTTT. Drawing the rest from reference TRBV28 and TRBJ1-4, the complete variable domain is DVKVTQSSRYLVKRTGEKVFLECVQDMDHENMFWYRQDPGLGLRLIYFSYDVKMKEKGDIPEGYSVSREKKERFSLILESASTNQTSMYLCASSPGTGAQKLFFGSGTQLSVL.

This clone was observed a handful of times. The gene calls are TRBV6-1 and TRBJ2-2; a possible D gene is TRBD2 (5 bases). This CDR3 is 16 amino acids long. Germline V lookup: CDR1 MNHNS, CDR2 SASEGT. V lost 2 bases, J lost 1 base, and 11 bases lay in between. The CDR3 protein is CASSELRAGNTGELFF. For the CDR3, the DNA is TGTGCCAGCAGTGAATTGAGGGCAGGGAACACCGGGGAGCTGTTTTTT.

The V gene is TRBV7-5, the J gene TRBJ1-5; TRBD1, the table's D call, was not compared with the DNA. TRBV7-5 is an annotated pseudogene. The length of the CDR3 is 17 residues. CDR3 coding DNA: TGTGCCAGAAGCCGGGGACAGGTGACGCGATTTAATCAGCCCCAGCATTTT. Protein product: CARSRGQVTRFNQPQHF.

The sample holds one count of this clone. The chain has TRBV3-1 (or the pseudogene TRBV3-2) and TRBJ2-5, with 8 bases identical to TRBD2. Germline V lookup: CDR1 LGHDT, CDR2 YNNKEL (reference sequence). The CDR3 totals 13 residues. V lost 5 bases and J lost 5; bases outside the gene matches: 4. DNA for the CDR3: TGTGCCAGCAGCGCGCGGGAGGCGGAGACCCAGTACTTC. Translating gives CASSAREAETQYF.

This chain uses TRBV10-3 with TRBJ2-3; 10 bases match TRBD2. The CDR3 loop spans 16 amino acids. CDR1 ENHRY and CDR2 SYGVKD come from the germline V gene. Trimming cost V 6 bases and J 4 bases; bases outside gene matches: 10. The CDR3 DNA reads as TGTGCCATCAGGACAGCGGGGGGGGGTCGTTCAGATACGCAGTATTTT. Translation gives CAIRTAGGGRSDTQYF.

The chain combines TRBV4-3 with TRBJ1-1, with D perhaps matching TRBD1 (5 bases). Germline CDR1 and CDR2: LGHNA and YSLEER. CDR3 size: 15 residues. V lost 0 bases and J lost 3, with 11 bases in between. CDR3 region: CASSQDRVGDTEAFF. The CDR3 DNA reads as TGCGCCAGCAGCCAAGACAGGGTTGGGGACACTGAAGCTTTCTTT.

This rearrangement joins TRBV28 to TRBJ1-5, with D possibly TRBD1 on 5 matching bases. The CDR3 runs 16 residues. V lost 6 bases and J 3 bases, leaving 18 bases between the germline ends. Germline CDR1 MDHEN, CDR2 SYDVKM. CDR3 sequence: CASSIGGGGNNQPQHF. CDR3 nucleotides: TGTGCCAGCAGCATTGGGGGTGGGGGGAACAATCAGCCCCAGCATTTT.

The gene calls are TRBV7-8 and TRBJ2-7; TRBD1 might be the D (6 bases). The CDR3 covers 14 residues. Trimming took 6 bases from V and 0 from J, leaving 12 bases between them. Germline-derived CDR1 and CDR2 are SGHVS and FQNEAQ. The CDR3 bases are TGTGCCAGCAGACTGAACAGGGTCTCCTACGAGCAGTACTTC. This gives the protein CASRLNRVSYEQYF.

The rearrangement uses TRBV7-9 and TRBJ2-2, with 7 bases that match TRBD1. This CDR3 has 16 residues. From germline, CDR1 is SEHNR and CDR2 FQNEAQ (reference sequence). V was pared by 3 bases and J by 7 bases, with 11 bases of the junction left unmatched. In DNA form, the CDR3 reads TGTGCCAGCAGCTTCGTGGCAGGGGGTCCTGACGGGGAGCTGTTTTTT. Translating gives CASSFVAGGPDGELFF. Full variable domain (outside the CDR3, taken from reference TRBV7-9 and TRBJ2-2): DTGVSQNPRHKITKRGQNVTFRCDPISEHNRLYWYRQTLGQGPEFLTYFQNEAQLEKSRLLSDRFSAERPKGSFSTLEIQRTEQGDSAMYLCASSFVAGGPDGELFFGEGSRLTVL.